A single sample gave rise to the 5 T cell receptor beta chains below, sequenced in a study of cytomegalovirus exposure and HLA in healthy donors. Use of 60 Vbeta and 13 Jbeta primers characterized the PCR. Data came from immunoSEQ multiplex PCR; TCRdb stores just in-frame clones and leaves some out. The table lists more than 95,000 clones, less than 80% of them singletons, with less than 5% in the top ten. The specimen was PBMCs. All receptors come from a man in his thirties or forties in good health and CMV-seronegative.

This clone has just one count. No DNA is shown, since the ends of the CDR3 on it are uncertain; the CDR3 is the one TCRdb lists. This chain uses TRBV1 with TRBJ2-3; the table's D call TRBD2 went unverified against the DNA. TRBV1 is marked as a pseudogene. The CDR3 spans 19 residues, counting both ends. CDR3 sequence reads: CTSSQAPRVAGGTTDTQYF.

V is TRBV27 and J is TRBJ2-7, with D maybe TRBD2 (6 bases). This CDR3 has 14 residues. The V gene lost 3 bases and the J gene lost 1 base, with 10 bases spanning the gap. Germline V gene lookup returns CDR1 MNHEY and CDR2 SMNVEV (reference sequence). CDR3: CASSFGTYSYEQYF. In DNA form, the CDR3 reads TGTGCCAGCAGTTTCGGGACTTATTCCTACGAGCAGTACTTC.

V usage is TRBV5-6 and J usage is TRBJ1-2; possibly TRBD1 for D (5 bases). The V end lost 4 bases, the J end lost 2 bases, and 15 bases lay between the germline ends. The CDR3 totals 15 residues. CDR1 is SGHDT, CDR2 YYEEEE, per germline. The CDR3 DNA follows: TGTGCCAGCAGCCCCGGGTTAGGGGTGAACTATGGCTACACCTTC. Its translation is CASSPGLGVNYGYTF.

This clone has more than one count but fewer than ten. This rearrangement joins TRBV15 to TRBJ2-1; possibly TRBD2 for D (6 bases). Germline-derived CDR1 and CDR2 are LNHNV and YYDKDF (reference sequence). Trimming removed 5 bases at V and 6 bases at J, with 14 bases between. The CDR3 length is 14 residues. CDR3 nucleotides: TGTGCCACCAGCCCCACATTGGGGGGCAATGAGCAGTTCTTC. Its protein product is CATSPTLGGNEQFF.

CDR3 coding DNA: TGTGCCAGCAGCAAGAGGGCCTCCTCTGGAAACACCATATATTTT. It encodes CASSKRASSGNTIYF. The rearrangement uses TRBV6-5 and TRBJ1-3; D unclear. The CDR3 totals 15 residues. V gave up 6 bases and J gave up 0 bases, with 12 bases separating them. Germline CDR1 reads MNHEY; CDR2 reads SVGAGI.